The 27 T cell receptor beta chains below all came from one sample that was sequenced in a study of OX40 agonist ivuxolimab in advanced cancers. Generated by immunoSEQ multiplex PCR, the TCRdb table keeps only in-frame clones and is missing some. Here the sample spans tens of thousands of clones, 85% to 95% being singletons. Sequenced material: CD4+ or CD8+ T cells sorted from blood, taken in a trial of the OX40 agonist ivuxolimab. The receptors stem from an adult with an advanced solid tumor such as melanoma, head and neck, liver or kidney cancer.

This sequence joins TRBV28 and TRBJ2-7; weak D call: TRBD1 (6 bases). Between the trimmed V and J ends, which lost 2 bases and 2 bases, there was a span of 13 bases. The germline gives CDR1 MDHEN, CDR2 SYDVKM. The CDR3 is made up of 15 amino acids. The CDR3 protein is CASSLPGQLAYEQYF. CDR3 sequence (DNA): TGTGCCAGCAGTTTACCCGGACAGCTAGCCTACGAGCAGTACTTC.

The chain couples TRBV27 to TRBJ1-2; D is unclear. V lost 3 bases, J lost 3 bases, and 11 bases lay in between. The length of the CDR3 is 14 residues. In germline, CDR1 is MNHEY, CDR2 SMNVEV (reference sequence). The CDR3 DNA sequence: TGTGCCAGCAGTTTGTGGCCGCTTGACTATGGCTACACCTTC. Encoded protein: CASSLWPLDYGYTF.

The chain recombines TRBV11-2 with TRBJ1-2; 9 bases map to TRBD1. V shed 4 bases, J shed 7 bases, and the junction held 4 bases outside the gene matches. CDR3 length: 13 residues. Germline assignment: CDR1 SGHAT and CDR2 FQNNGV. The CDR3 nucleotides read TGTGCCAGCAGCTCGGGACAGGGTGGTGGCTACACCTTC. Translation: CASSSGQGGGYTF.

The chain combines TRBV19 with TRBJ1-2; possibly TRBD1 for D (5 bases). In germline, CDR1 is LNHDA, CDR2 SQIVND (reference sequence). The CDR3 loop spans 14 amino acids. V lost 8 bases, J lost 0 bases, and 13 bases lay in between. CDR3 loop: CASRHRQSNYGYTF. CDR3 DNA: TGTGCCAGTCGACATCGACAGTCTAACTATGGCTACACCTTC.

Details on this clone: A read error may account for a junction end that differs from germline. The chain uses TRBV7-7 and TRBJ2-2; D gene ambiguous. This CDR3 comprises 15 residues. Per germline, CDR1 SSHAT and CDR2 FNYEAQ (reference sequence). CDR3 DNA sequence: TGTGCTAGCAGCAGCTCTACGAGTGGCACCGGGGAGCTGTTTTTT. Protein: CASSSSTSGTGELFF.

This chain links TRBV6-5 with TRBJ1-2; D gene unclear. V was cut by 6 bases and J by 7 bases, with 15 bases left in between. Germline CDR1 reads MNHEY; CDR2 reads SVGAGI. CDR3 length equals 13 residues. The CDR3 DNA is TGTGCCAGCAGAACTGCCGGGGAGCTTGGCTACACCTTC. Its protein product is CASRTAGELGYTF.

DNA for the CDR3: TGTGCCAGCAGCTTGGAATGGGGGTCCTGGGCTTTCTTT. Encoded protein: CASSLEWGSWAFF. The chain links TRBV5-4 to TRBJ1-1; possible D gene TRBD1, 5 bases. This CDR3 contains 13 residues. CDR1 SGHNT and CDR2 YYREEE come from the germline V gene (reference sequence). Trimming stripped 0 bases from V and 11 bases from J, with 14 bases between.

The chain links TRBV7-8 to TRBJ2-5; tentatively, D is TRBD2 (6 bases). CDR1 and CDR2 from the germline V gene are SGHVS and FQNEAQ. CDR3 length: 15 amino acids. The germline V and J ends were trimmed by 5 bases and 5 bases, with 18 bases remaining between them. In DNA, the CDR3 is TGTGCCAGCAGCCCGGGGTTGCGGGACCGGGAGACCCAGTACTTC. It codes for CASSPGLRDRETQYF.

This clone occurred once. The CDR3 sequence: CASSPLADPYNEQFF. As DNA, the CDR3 is TGTGCCAGCAGCCCCCTAGCGGACCCCTACAATGAGCAGTTCTTC. This chain uses TRBV13 with TRBJ2-1, with 7 bases fitting TRBD2. The V segment lost 5 bases and the J segment 2 bases; nucleotides outside the gene matches: 6. The CDR3 runs 15 residues. CDR1 PRHDT and CDR2 FYEKMQ come from the germline V gene (reference sequence).

This chain joins TRBV7-2 and TRBJ1-5; no clear D gene. The length of the CDR3 is 13 residues. Germline CDR1 SGHTA, CDR2 FQGNSA. The V end lost 7 bases, the J end lost 1 base, and 8 bases lay between the germline ends. In DNA, the CDR3 is TGTGCCAGCACCTCGGACAGCAATCAGCCCCAGCATTTT. Its protein is CASTSDSNQPQHF.

This chain links TRBV29-1 with TRBJ2-5; D is possibly TRBD2 (6 bases). The CDR3 extends over 13 amino acids. V was trimmed by 4 bases and J by 5 bases, leaving 14 bases between them. Germline V gives CDR1 SQVTM, CDR2 ANQGSEA. CDR3 DNA: TGCAGCGTTGGGGGACTCTGGGAGGAGACCCAGTACTTC. This translates into CSVGGLWEETQYF.

The CDR3 region is CASTVGGTGLRSYEQYF. The CDR3 coding sequence is TGTGCCAGCACCGTAGGGGGGACAGGGCTACGATCCTACGAGCAGTACTTC. The V gene is TRBV28, the J gene TRBJ2-7; 9 nucleotides align to TRBD1. Losses at the gene ends were 7 bases for V and 1 base for J; bases not matched to a gene: 14. The CDR3 length is 17 residues. Germline V gene sequence: CDR1 MDHEN, CDR2 SYDVKM.

The gene calls are TRBV19 and TRBJ2-1; D may match TRBD1 or TRBD2 (5 bases each). The germline V gene encodes CDR1 LNHDA and CDR2 SQIVND (reference sequence). V was cut by 5 bases and J by 2 bases, with 7 bases left in between. This CDR3 region has 13 residues. CDR3 region: CASSPGPYNEQFF. The CDR3 coding sequence is TGTGCCAGTAGTCCGGGGCCCTACAATGAGCAGTTCTTC.

This sequence joins TRBV27 and TRBJ2-7, with 10 positions matching TRBD2. The CDR3 sequence is 15 residues long. V was pared by 8 bases and J by 4 bases, with 11 bases of the junction left unmatched. CDR1 and CDR2 (germline): MNHEY, SMNVEV (reference sequence). DNA for the CDR3: TGTGCCAGCCGGAAAAAGGGACTAGCGCCGTACGAGCAGTACTTC. It codes for CASRKKGLAPYEQYF.

J is TRBJ1-1 and V is TRBV19; D unresolved. The CDR3 totals 16 residues. The V and J ends lost 2 bases and 2 bases respectively, with 15 bases between them. Germline V gene data show CDR1 as LNHDA and CDR2 as SQIVND (reference sequence). CDR3 DNA: TGTGCCAGTAGTATAATGCAAGGCGGCATCAACACTGAAGCTTTCTTT. Translating it yields CASSIMQGGINTEAFF.

The chain carries TRBV14 and TRBJ2-5; weak D call: TRBD2 (7 bases). V was shortened by 0 bases and J by 7 bases, with 9 bases between the two germline ends. This CDR3 has 13 residues. Germline values: CDR1 SGHDN, CDR2 FVKESK. The CDR3 loop is CASSQDRGGTQYF. CDR3 bases: TGTGCCAGCAGCCAAGATAGGGGGGGGACCCAGTACTTC.

CDR3 in DNA: TGTGCCAGCAGCGAAACCGGGACTAGCCCCGAGACCCAGTACTTC. Residues: CASSETGTSPETQYF. The chain is built from TRBV5-4 and TRBJ2-5, with 9 bases lining up with TRBD2. Looked up from germline, CDR1 is SGHNT and CDR2 is YYREEE (reference sequence). The CDR3 is made up of 15 amino acids. V shed 4 bases, J shed 5 bases, and the junction held 9 bases outside the gene matches.

V gene TRBV10-1 combines with J gene TRBJ1-1; D gene ambiguous. The CDR3 is made up of 11 amino acids. CDR1 WNHNN and CDR2 SYGVQD come from the germline V gene (reference sequence). V was pared by 7 bases and J by 6 bases, with 9 bases between. This CDR3 is CASTFWAEAFF. The CDR3 DNA reads as TGCGCCAGCACCTTCTGGGCTGAAGCTTTCTTT.

The V gene is TRBV5-8, the J gene TRBJ2-2; maybe TRBD1 (6 bases). This CDR3 has 15 residues. The germline V gene has CDR1 SGHTS and CDR2 YDEGEE. Trimming left V 2 bases short and J 4 bases short, with 12 bases between. CDR3 residues: CASSFTGSATGELFF. DNA for the CDR3: TGTGCCAGCAGCTTTACAGGGTCCGCCACCGGGGAGCTGTTTTTT.

The V gene is TRBV25-1, the J gene TRBJ2-3; 9 bases line up with TRBD1. CDR3 size: 13 residues. Germline V gene lookup returns CDR1 MGHDK and CDR2 SYGVNS. Trimming took 7 bases from V and 5 from J; bases not matched to a gene: 4. For the CDR3, the DNA is TGTGCCAGCAATCCGGACAGGGGAGATACGCAGTATTTT. Its translation: CASNPDRGDTQYF.

This chain links TRBV2 with TRBJ2-2, with D perhaps matching TRBD1 or TRBD2 (7 bases each). Trimming removed 5 bases from V and 6 bases from J, with 13 bases in between. This CDR3 is 14 amino acids long. In germline, CDR1 is SNHLY, CDR2 FYNNEI. CDR3 protein: CASSIRGRAGELFF. The CDR3 DNA reads TGTGCCAGCAGTATCAGGGGGAGGGCCGGGGAGCTGTTTTTT. Using reference TRBV2 and TRBJ2-2 for the parts outside the CDR3, the full variable domain is EPEVTQTPSHQVTQMGQEVILRCVPISNHLYFYWYRQILGQKVEFLVSFYNNEISEKSEIFDDQFSVERPDGSNFTLKIRSTKLEDSAMYFCASSIRGRAGELFFGEGSRLTVL.

This chain joins TRBV5-1 and TRBJ2-2, with no clear D. V lost 0 bases to trimming and J lost 2 bases, with 5 bases between them. The germline V gene has CDR1 SGHRS and CDR2 YFSETQ. The CDR3 has 14 amino acids. Here the CDR3 reads CASSLELNTGELFF. As DNA, the CDR3 is TGCGCCAGCAGCTTGGAGCTAAACACCGGGGAGCTGTTTTTT.

This clone was detected only once. The chain links TRBV11-2 to TRBJ2-7; D is ambiguous. Germline CDR1 reads SGHAT; CDR2 reads FQNNGV. V lost 5 bases and J 2 bases, leaving 25 bases between the germline ends. The CDR3 loop spans 18 amino acids. CDR3 sequence: CASSPLGWATSPTYEQYF. Here the CDR3 DNA reads TGTGCCAGCAGCCCTCTTGGGTGGGCCACTTCTCCAACCTACGAGCAGTACTTC.

This sequence joins TRBV6-5 and TRBJ1-1; possible D gene TRBD1, 5 bases. Germline V lookup: CDR1 MNHEY, CDR2 SVGAGI. The CDR3 has 15 residues. V shed 2 bases and J shed 8 bases, with 18 bases lying between them. This CDR3 reads CASSYASGGVEEAFF. The CDR3 DNA sequence: TGTGCCAGCAGTTACGCAAGTGGGGGGGTTGAGGAAGCTTTCTTT.

This clone turned up a few times. V gene TRBV4-2 combines with J gene TRBJ2-7, with a tentative D call TRBD1 (6 bases). V gave up 4 bases and J gave up 3 bases, with 10 bases separating them. The CDR3 runs 13 residues. Per germline, CDR1 LGHNA and CDR2 YNFKEQ. CDR3 amino acids: CASSLGQYYEQYF. As DNA, the CDR3 is TGTGCCAGCAGCCTCGGACAGTACTACGAGCAGTACTTC.

This clone came up once. The J gene is TRBJ2-3, the V gene TRBV7-9; 8 bases match TRBD2. The CDR3 sequence is 15 residues long. Germline values: CDR1 SEHNR, CDR2 FQNEAQ (reference sequence). J lost 1 base, V lost 3 bases, and 3 bases had no gene match. In DNA form, the CDR3 reads TGTGCCAGCAGCTTTAGCGGGGTCGGCACAGATACGCAGTATTTT. Encoded protein: CASSFSGVGTDTQYF.

This clone occurred a few times. The gene calls are TRBV9 and TRBJ2-2, with 8 bases that match TRBD2. In germline, CDR1 is SGDLS, CDR2 YYNGEE. The J segment lost 5 bases and the V segment lost 0 bases, leaving 3 bases of the junction unmatched. The CDR3 consists of 15 residues. The CDR3 here is CASSVGASGTGELFF. Here the CDR3 DNA reads TGTGCCAGCAGCGTAGGGGCTAGCGGGACCGGGGAGCTGTTTTTT.